What follows are 24 T cell receptor beta chains derived from one specimen sequenced in a study of siplizumab effects on memory and regulatory T cells. The method was immunoSEQ multiplex PCR; TCRdb's version includes in-frame clones alone and lacks a portion of them. The profile covers 85,000 to 95,000 clones, with approximately 95% appearing a single time and 0.3% taken by the ten largest. The sequencing sample was made of non-Treg CD4+ T cells sorted from blood. The receptors shown here come from a human donor in good health.

CDR3 region: CASSLDRAHTIYF. The CDR3 bases are TGTGCCAGCAGCTTAGACAGGGCGCACACCATATATTTT. The chain has TRBV11-2 and TRBJ1-3; possible D gene TRBD1, 5 bases. From germline, CDR1 is SGHAT and CDR2 FQNNGV. The V and J ends lost 0 bases and 8 bases respectively, with 8 bases between them. This CDR3 has 13 residues.

This clone showed up just once. This sequence joins TRBV6-6 and TRBJ2-7; D is tentatively TRBD1 or TRBD2 (5 bases each). The germline CDR1 and CDR2 sequences are MNHNY and SVGAGI (reference sequence). The ends were cut back, 0 bases at V and 7 bases at J, with 16 bases in the middle. The CDR3 consists of 15 residues. The CDR3 is CASSYSTGPKREQYF. In DNA form, the CDR3 reads TGTGCCAGCAGTTACTCGACGGGACCCAAACGGGAGCAGTACTTC.

The J gene is TRBJ1-1, the V gene TRBV5-1; 11 bases align to TRBD1. The germline CDR1 and CDR2 sequences are SGHRS and YFSETQ. V trimming: 4 bases; J trimming: 6 bases; junction bases outside the gene matches: 8. CDR3 length: 15 residues. CDR3 DNA: TGCGCCAGCAGCATAGGGACAGGGGGAAGGTCTGAAGCTTTCTTT. Protein: CASSIGTGGRSEAFF.

J is TRBJ1-2 and V is TRBV10-3, with 8 bases lining up with TRBD1. The CDR3 is 17 residues long. V lost 7 bases to trimming and J lost 0 bases; unmatched junction nucleotides: 13. Germline V CDR1 and CDR2: ENHRY, SYGVKD. In DNA form, the CDR3 reads TGTGCCATCAATGCTCCTAGGCGGGGACAGGCTAACTATGGCTACACCTTC. Translating gives CAINAPRRGQANYGYTF.

The chain carries TRBV2 and TRBJ1-5, with 8 bases that match TRBD1. Losses at the gene ends were 5 bases for V and 6 bases for J; bases not matched to a gene: 9. Germline values: CDR1 SNHLY, CDR2 FYNNEI. The CDR3 is 15 amino acids. The CDR3 reads CASSPGQGLSQPQHF. For the CDR3, the DNA is TGTGCCAGCAGTCCCGGACAGGGCTTAAGTCAGCCCCAGCATTTT. Together with reference TRBV2 and TRBJ1-5, the CDR3 gives the full variable domain: EPEVTQTPSHQVTQMGQEVILRCVPISNHLYFYWYRQILGQKVEFLVSFYNNEISEKSEIFDDQFSVERPDGSNFTLKIRSTKLEDSAMYFCASSPGQGLSQPQHFGDGTRLSIL.

This chain connects TRBV5-8 to TRBJ1-5, with 10 bases aligning to TRBD1. In germline, CDR1 is SGHTS, CDR2 YDEGEE. V gave up 4 bases and J gave up 0 bases; unmatched junction bases: 7. The CDR3 has 17 amino acids. The CDR3 nucleotides read TGTGCCAGCAGCGGGGACAGGGGATCGTATAGCAATCAGCCCCAGCATTTT. Amino acid sequence: CASSGDRGSYSNQPQHF.

In its sample, this clone was seen a few times. V is TRBV2 and J is TRBJ1-5; perhaps TRBD1 as D (6 bases). This CDR3 has 14 amino acids. From germline, CDR1 is SNHLY and CDR2 FYNNEI. The V gene lost 6 bases and the J gene lost 3 bases, with 12 bases spanning the gap. The CDR3: CASRLRDINQPQHF. The CDR3 nucleotides read TGTGCCAGCAGACTCCGGGACATCAATCAGCCCCAGCATTTT. Together with reference TRBV2 and TRBJ1-5, the CDR3 gives the full variable domain: EPEVTQTPSHQVTQMGQEVILRCVPISNHLYFYWYRQILGQKVEFLVSFYNNEISEKSEIFDDQFSVERPDGSNFTLKIRSTKLEDSAMYFCASRLRDINQPQHFGDGTRLSIL.

The chain carries TRBV5-1 and TRBJ2-2; the match to TRBD1 covers 9 bases. The CDR3 length is 16 residues. The germline CDR1 and CDR2 sequences are SGHRS and YFSETQ. With 6 bases clipped from V and 0 bases from J, the junction kept 6 bases outside the gene matches. The CDR3 DNA sequence: TGCGCCAGCAACAAATGGACAGGGGCGAACACCGGGGAGCTGTTTTTT. This gives the protein CASNKWTGANTGELFF.

The chain employs TRBV6-5 and TRBJ1-1; no reliable D call. The germline CDR1 and CDR2 sequences are MNHEY and SVGAGI. Trimming removed 7 bases at V and 3 bases at J, with 12 bases between. The CDR3 runs 13 residues. CDR3 in DNA: TGTGCCAGCAAGGCCAGGTCTTACACTGAAGCTTTCTTT. Protein product: CASKARSYTEAFF.

The chain couples TRBV28 to TRBJ2-7; 7 nucleotides agree with TRBD1. With V trimmed by 4 bases and J by 1 base, 7 bases remained unmatched. The V gene's germline CDR1 is MDHEN and CDR2 SYDVKM. This CDR3 comprises 15 residues. The CDR3 region is CASSSHDRVSYEQYF. As DNA, the CDR3 is TGTGCCAGCAGTTCCCACGACAGGGTTTCCTACGAGCAGTACTTC.

A single count supports this clone. The V gene is TRBV19, the J gene TRBJ2-2, with D hard to call. Germline V gene data show CDR1 as LNHDA and CDR2 as SQIVND (reference sequence). This CDR3 is 14 amino acids long. V lost 2 bases to trimming and J lost 3 bases, with 7 bases between them. DNA for the CDR3: TGTGCCAGTAGTATATCCCGGTACACCGGGGAGCTGTTTTTT. Amino acids: CASSISRYTGELFF.

The rearrangement uses TRBV6-1 and TRBJ1-2, with TRBD1 as a possible D gene (5 bases). The CDR3 contains 15 residues. The germline CDR1 and CDR2 sequences are MNHNS and SASEGT. Trimming left V 6 bases short and J 2 bases short, with 16 bases between. The CDR3 loop is CASSEGRIRNYGYTF. DNA for the CDR3: TGTGCCAGCAGCGAGGGGCGCATTCGGAACTATGGCTACACCTTC.

The chain links TRBV18 to TRBJ2-7, with D possibly being TRBD1 (5 bases). The CDR3 is 14 amino acids. The V gene lost 0 bases and the J gene lost 6 bases, with 12 bases spanning the gap. Germline CDR1 is KGHSH and CDR2 is LQKENI. The CDR3 region has the DNA TGTGCCAGCTCACCACCGCACAGGTCGCTCGAGCAGTACTTC. It translates to CASSPPHRSLEQYF.

The rearrangement links TRBV6-5 to TRBJ1-6, with 7 bases that match TRBD1. Germline CDR1 reads MNHEY; CDR2 reads SVGAGI. The CDR3 covers 15 residues. V shed 5 bases and J 6 bases; nucleotides not matched to a gene: 7. CDR3 loop: CASSPNPGGNSPLHF. CDR3 DNA sequence: TGTGCCAGCAGTCCAAATCCAGGGGGTAATTCACCCCTCCACTTT.

The chain carries TRBV5-1 and TRBJ1-3, with 8 bases lining up with TRBD1. In germline, CDR1 is SGHRS, CDR2 YFSETQ. V was pared by 0 bases and J by 3 bases, with 8 bases of the junction left unmatched. The CDR3 is 17 amino acids. CDR3 in DNA: TGCGCCAGCAGCTTGGCTACGCAGGGGGCGTATGGAAACACCATATATTTT. It is translated as CASSLATQGAYGNTIYF.

As concerns this clone: One end of the junction is discordant with germline, which a read error may explain. The J gene is TRBJ1-3, the V gene TRBV7-8, with D possibly matching TRBD1 (6 bases). Germline V gene data show CDR1 as SGHVS and CDR2 as FQNEAQ. The CDR3 consists of 12 residues. The DNA for the CDR3 is TGTGCCAGCAGCCCCTGGGGGGGCAGGCCGGATTTT. Translating gives CASSPWGGRPDF.

The V and J genes are TRBV4-3 and TRBJ2-5; possible D gene TRBD2, 6 bases. V gave up 0 bases and J gave up 6 bases, with 20 bases separating them. CDR1 LGHNA and CDR2 YSLEER come from the germline V gene. This CDR3 region has 17 residues. CDR3 nucleotide sequence: TGCGCCAGCAGCCAAGATTTCGGATGGGGGGTCCCGAAGACCCAGTACTTC. Protein product: CASSQDFGWGVPKTQYF.

This rearrangement joins TRBV11-2 to TRBJ2-7, with D perhaps matching TRBD2 (5 bases). Germline V CDR1 and CDR2: SGHAT, FQNNGV. The CDR3 contains 14 residues. V dropped 1 base and J dropped 1 base, with 8 bases sitting between them. CDR3 coding DNA: TGTGCCAGCAGCTTAGTAGGCGGGTCCTACGAGCAGTACTTC. The encoded protein is CASSLVGGSYEQYF.

This clone was seen more than once but under ten times. The chain couples TRBV30 to TRBJ1-1; TRBD1 might be the D (6 bases). Trimming removed 0 bases from V and 1 base from J, with 15 bases in between. This CDR3 spans 16 amino acids. Per germline, CDR1 GTSNPN and CDR2 SVGIG (reference sequence). The CDR3 region has the DNA TGTGCCTGGAGTGTAGCGGGCAGGGGCAAGAACACTGAAGCTTTCTTT. Protein: CAWSVAGRGKNTEAFF.

The chain is built from TRBV7-8 and TRBJ1-1; 8 bases map to TRBD1. The CDR3 loop spans 16 amino acids. J lost 2 bases, V lost 1 base, and 6 bases had no gene match. CDR1 is SGHVS and CDR2 is FQNEAQ in the germline V gene. Here the CDR3 DNA reads TGTGCCAGCAGCTTAGGACCAGGGGGCGAAAACACTGAAGCTTTCTTT. It translates to CASSLGPGGENTEAFF.

This chain links TRBV4-1 with TRBJ2-1, with D perhaps matching TRBD1 or TRBD2 (5 bases each). Trimming removed 2 bases at V and 7 bases at J, with 9 bases between. Germline lookup yields CDR1 MGHRA and CDR2 YSYEKL. The CDR3 has 13 residues. The CDR3 nucleotides read TGCGCCAGCAGCCAATTGGGACCTAATGAGCAGTTCTTC. It is translated as CASSQLGPNEQFF.

This clone was detected only once. The rearrangement links TRBV11-3 to TRBJ2-7; 10 bases align to TRBD1. The CDR3 runs to 15 residues. Germline V CDR1 and CDR2: SGHNT, YENEEA. V was clipped by 5 bases and J by 3 bases; unmatched bases: 7. DNA for the CDR3: TGTGCCAGCAGCCTAGGACAGGGGGGAGGCTACGAGCAGTACTTC. Its protein is CASSLGQGGGYEQYF. The full variable domain, rest sourced from reference TRBV11-3 and TRBJ2-7, is EAGVVQSPRYKIIEKKQPVAFWCNPISGHNTLYWYLQNLGQGPELLIRYENEEAVDDSQLPKDRFSAERLKGVDSTLKIQPAELGDSAVYLCASSLGQGGGYEQYFGPGTRLTVT.

This chain links TRBV6-5 with TRBJ2-7, with 7 bases matching TRBD1. The V gene end was trimmed by 6 bases and the J gene end by 3 bases; junction bases not matched to a gene: 8. The CDR3 extends over 14 amino acids. Germline V CDR1 and CDR2: MNHEY, SVGAGI. CDR3 in amino acids: CASSHDRAFYEQYF. CDR3 DNA sequence: TGTGCCAGCAGCCACGACAGGGCTTTCTACGAGCAGTACTTC.

The chain links TRBV9 to TRBJ2-1, with D maybe TRBD2 (6 bases). CDR1 and CDR2 from the germline V gene are SGDLS and YYNGEE. Trimming took off 3 bases at V and 10 bases at J, with 8 bases between the two ends. The CDR3 consists of 11 residues. The CDR3 reads CASSGGLEQFF. DNA for the CDR3: TGTGCCAGCAGCGGAGGACTAGAGCAGTTCTTC.